What follows are 25 T cell receptor beta chains derived from one specimen sequenced in a study of T cell responses to AZD1222 COVID-19 vaccine. TCRdb's table, derived via immunoSEQ multiplex PCR, lists solely in-frame clones and lacks some. There are 120,000 to 150,000 clones in the sample; roughly 88% occur only once, and approximately 16% lies in the top ten. This sample comprised peripheral blood, obtained on day 0 of AZD1222 vaccination. The source of these receptors is an adult in good health.

The chain has TRBV27 and TRBJ1-5; D may be TRBD1 (5 bases). Trimming left V 6 bases short and J 7 bases short, with 13 bases between. CDR3 length: 13 amino acids. The germline gives CDR1 MNHEY, CDR2 SMNVEV (reference sequence). This CDR3 reads CASSLLRGQPQHF. The CDR3 bases are TGTGCCAGCAGCCTGCTACGGGGGCAGCCCCAGCATTTT.

This chain links TRBV9 with TRBJ1-2, with D hard to call. Per germline, CDR1 SGDLS and CDR2 YYNGEE. Trimming took 4 bases from V and 8 from J, leaving 18 bases between them. The CDR3 loop spans 14 amino acids. Here the CDR3 reads CASSPDSGDYGYTF. The CDR3 DNA is TGTGCCAGCAGCCCAGACTCCGGCGATTACGGCTACACCTTC.

CDR3 loop: CASSEQGRRTDTQYF. CDR3 in DNA: TGCGCCAGCAGCGAACAGGGGAGAAGGACAGATACGCAGTATTTT. The rearrangement uses TRBV5-1 and TRBJ2-3, with 7 bases that match TRBD1. The CDR3 runs 15 residues. J was trimmed by 3 bases and V by 4 bases; bases with no gene match: 8. Germline CDR1 is SGHRS and CDR2 is YFSETQ. Full variable domain (missing parts from reference TRBV5-1 and TRBJ2-3): KAGVTQTPRYLIKTRGQQVTLSCSPISGHRSVSWYQQTPGQGLQFLFEYFSETQRNKGNFPGRFSGRQFSNSRSEMNVSTLELGDSALYLCASSEQGRRTDTQYFGPGTRLTVL.

J is TRBJ2-7 and V is TRBV3-1 (or the pseudogene TRBV3-2), with 7 bases matching TRBD1. Germline assignment: CDR1 LGHDT and CDR2 YNNKEL (reference sequence). The junction had 5 bases not matched to a gene; V was cut back by 2 bases and J by 4 bases. CDR3 size: 14 residues. The CDR3 region is CASSQPGQAYEQYF. For the CDR3, the DNA is TGTGCCAGCAGCCAACCAGGACAGGCATACGAGCAGTACTTC.

The chain couples TRBV28 to TRBJ2-7; weak D call: TRBD2 (6 bases). Germline CDR1 reads MDHEN; CDR2 reads SYDVKM. CDR3 length equals 14 residues. The V gene lost 3 bases and the J gene lost 2 bases, with 11 bases spanning the gap. DNA of the CDR3: TGTGCCAGCAGTTTGGAGGGGCCCCCCTACGAGCAGTACTTC. Protein product: CASSLEGPPYEQYF.

The chain recombines TRBV9 with TRBJ2-3; D may be TRBD2 (6 bases). The V end lost 0 bases, the J end lost 6 bases, and 17 bases lay between the germline ends. This CDR3 region has 16 residues. The germline CDR1 and CDR2 sequences are SGDLS and YYNGEE. In DNA, the CDR3 is TGTGCCAGCAGCGTAGGCTCGCTAGCGTCTATGGATACGCAGTATTTT. Residues: CASSVGSLASMDTQYF.

The rearrangement links TRBV21-1 to TRBJ1-1; the D segment call TRBD1 is taken from the table without a DNA check. TRBV21-1 is recorded as a pseudogene. The CDR3 runs to 16 residues. CDR3 nucleotides: TGTGCCAGCAGCAAAGTGACAGGGGCGGGGAACACTGAAGCTTTCTTT. Translated: CASSKVTGAGNTEAFF.

V gene TRBV4-3 combines with J gene TRBJ2-7, with no clear D. The V and J ends lost 1 base and 1 base respectively, with 5 bases between them. The CDR3 has 13 residues. Germline V lookup: CDR1 LGHNA, CDR2 YSLEER. CDR3 sequence (DNA): TGCGCCAGCAGCCAAGGATCATCCTACGAGCAGTACTTC. Translation: CASSQGSSYEQYF.

CDR3 protein: CASSSDPTSLAETQYF. DNA of the CDR3: TGTGCCAGCAGCAGCGACCCCACTAGCCTAGCAGAGACCCAGTACTTC. This sequence joins TRBV7-2 and TRBJ2-5, with a tentative D call TRBD2 (6 bases). This CDR3 is 16 amino acids long. V dropped 5 bases and J dropped 4 bases, with 20 bases sitting between them. The V gene's germline CDR1 is SGHTA and CDR2 FQGNSA.

The rearrangement links TRBV7-9 to TRBJ1-3; TRBD1 is a possible D gene (6 bases). This CDR3 has 15 residues. With 5 bases removed from V and 3 bases from J, the gap between germline ends came to 14 bases. From germline, CDR1 is SEHNR and CDR2 FQNEAQ (reference sequence). CDR3 sequence: CASSPRRGLGNTIYF. CDR3 sequence (DNA): TGTGCCAGCAGCCCTCGTCGGGGGCTTGGAAACACCATATATTTT.

The chain carries TRBV10-3 and TRBJ2-7; TRBD2 matches at 10 bases. CDR3 length: 17 amino acids. Germline V lookup: CDR1 ENHRY, CDR2 SYGVKD. V lost 0 bases and J lost 2; bases outside the gene matches: 7. The chain's CDR3 is CAISESATSGSTYEQYF. The CDR3 DNA reads TGTGCCATCAGTGAGTCGGCGACTAGCGGGTCGACCTACGAGCAGTACTTC.

J is TRBJ1-2 and V is TRBV2, with TRBD1 matching 8 bases. Germline assignment: CDR1 SNHLY and CDR2 FYNNEI. Trimming cost V 4 bases and J 8 bases; bases outside gene matches: 3. The CDR3 spans 12 residues. The CDR3 nucleotides read TGTGCCAGCAGTGCAGACAGGGGCGGCTACACCTTC. As protein: CASSADRGGYTF.

The chain links TRBV2 to TRBJ2-5; TRBD2 matches at 8 bases. Germline V gene lookup returns CDR1 SNHLY and CDR2 FYNNEI. This CDR3 is 15 amino acids long. The trim removed 3 bases at V and 5 bases at J, leaving 8 bases unmatched. The CDR3 loop is CASSEDRGGSETQYF. Here the CDR3 DNA reads TGTGCCAGCAGTGAGGATCGGGGGGGGTCCGAGACCCAGTACTTC.

The rearrangement joins TRBV5-1 to TRBJ1-1; 9 positions agree with TRBD1. The CDR3 contains 16 residues. V was clipped by 7 bases and J by 1 base; unmatched bases: 11. Germline V lookup: CDR1 SGHRS, CDR2 YFSETQ. The CDR3 reads CASARQGVLGNTEAFF. CDR3 DNA: TGCGCCAGCGCGCGACAGGGGGTGCTGGGGAACACTGAAGCTTTCTTT.

The chain joins TRBV3-1 (or the pseudogene TRBV3-2) to TRBJ1-1; possible D gene TRBD1, 5 bases. The CDR3 is 17 residues long. Trimming left V 2 bases short and J 1 base short, with 17 bases between. Looked up from germline, CDR1 is LGHDT and CDR2 is YNNKEL (reference sequence). The CDR3 loop reads CASSQWVLTGRNTEAFF. The CDR3 DNA follows: TGTGCCAGCAGCCAATGGGTTCTTACGGGGCGGAACACTGAAGCTTTCTTT.

J is TRBJ2-7 and V is TRBV6-6; 13 bases align to TRBD2. Germline V gives CDR1 MNHNY, CDR2 SVGAGI (reference sequence). CDR3 length: 15 amino acids. J lost 7 bases, V lost 0 bases, and 3 bases had no gene match. CDR3: CASSYSGLAGDEQYF. The CDR3 coding sequence is TGTGCCAGCAGTTACTCAGGACTAGCGGGGGATGAGCAGTACTTC.

The chain is built from TRBV10-1 and TRBJ1-6; TRBD1 might be the D (6 bases). The CDR3 extends over 15 amino acids. The V end lost 8 bases, the J end lost 9 bases, and 20 bases lay between the germline ends. The germline CDR1 and CDR2 sequences are WNHNN and SYGVQD (reference sequence). The CDR3 here is CASRQGQTRGSPLHF. CDR3 DNA: TGCGCCAGCCGCCAGGGACAAACTAGGGGTTCACCCCTCCACTTT.

The J gene is TRBJ1-5, the V gene TRBV30, with TRBD1 matching 8 bases. The V gene end was trimmed by 2 bases and the J gene end by 2 bases; junction bases not matched to a gene: 5. The CDR3 has 15 residues. CDR1 is GTSNPN, CDR2 SVGIG, per germline (reference sequence). CDR3 in amino acids: CAWSFDRGGNQPQHF. DNA for the CDR3: TGTGCCTGGAGTTTCGACAGGGGAGGCAATCAGCCCCAGCATTTT.

To note about this clone: The same CDR3 also results from other DNA sequences found in this sample. The chain links TRBV9 to TRBJ1-4; the D is unclear. V was clipped by 3 bases and J by 0 bases, with 6 bases between them. CDR1 is SGDLS and CDR2 is YYNGEE in the germline V gene. The CDR3 totals 14 residues. This CDR3 reads CASSATATNEKLFF. The CDR3 nucleotides read TGTGCCAGCAGCGCGACGGCAACTAATGAAAAACTGTTTTTT.

The rearrangement uses TRBV27 and TRBJ1-2; D unresolved. Deletions cut 4 bases from V and 6 bases from J, with 12 bases between. Germline V gene sequence: CDR1 MNHEY, CDR2 SMNVEV (reference sequence). CDR3 length: 13 residues. CDR3 bases: TGTGCCAGCAGTTCGGTAGGGTCTAATGGCTACACCTTC. This sequence encodes CASSSVGSNGYTF.

CDR3 bases: TGTGCCAGCGAAGAGACAGGGGTAACCTACGAGCAGTACTTC. It encodes CASEETGVTYEQYF. The chain couples TRBV7-9 to TRBJ2-7; 8 nucleotides match TRBD1. The germline CDR1 and CDR2 sequences are SEHNR and FQNEAQ (reference sequence). V dropped 8 bases and J dropped 2; count of bases not matched to a gene: 8. The CDR3 covers 14 residues.

The CDR3: CASSIPRGGYEQYF. The CDR3 DNA sequence: TGTGCCAGCAGCATCCCGCGGGGGGGCTACGAGCAGTACTTC. The V call is TRBV7-2, the J call TRBJ2-7; TRBD2 matches at 9 bases. The CDR3 loop spans 14 amino acids. V shed 5 bases and J 3 bases; nucleotides not matched to a gene: 5. Germline V CDR1 and CDR2: SGHTA, FQGNSA.

This clone appeared once. V gene TRBV28 combines with J gene TRBJ2-1, with D unclear. Trimming pared 2 bases from V and 9 bases from J, leaving 11 bases between. Germline CDR1 MDHEN, CDR2 SYDVKM. The CDR3 is 13 residues long. CDR3 sequence (DNA): TGTGCCAGCAGTTTAGTAGGGCGTGGTGAGCAGTTCTTC. Its translation: CASSLVGRGEQFF.

The chain carries TRBV9 and TRBJ1-4; TRBD1 aligns across 11 bases. V dropped 0 bases and J dropped 8; count of bases not matched to a gene: 6. CDR1 and CDR2 from the germline V gene are SGDLS and YYNGEE. CDR3 length: 16 residues. Here the CDR3 DNA reads TGTGCCAGCAGCGTAGGAAGGACAGGGGGCGGGGAAAAACTGTTTTTT. This translates into CASSVGRTGGGEKLFF. The full variable domain, rest sourced from reference TRBV9 and TRBJ1-4, is DSGVTQTPKHLITATGQRVTLRCSPRSGDLSVYWYQQSLDQGLQFLIQYYNGEERAKGNILERFSAQQFPDLHSELNLSSLELGDSALYFCASSVGRTGGGEKLFFGSGTQLSVL.

The chain has TRBV7-2 and TRBJ2-3; no clear D gene. V was clipped by 5 bases and J by 2 bases, with 11 bases between them. Germline V gene lookup returns CDR1 SGHTA and CDR2 FQGNSA. The CDR3 has 14 amino acids. The CDR3 DNA reads TGTGCCAGCAGCCCGGAAAAGCTCACAGATACGCAGTATTTT. Protein product: CASSPEKLTDTQYF.